This T cell receptor (beta chain) came from a study of a mutant IDH1 vaccine in newly diagnosed glioma. The germline V and J ends were trimmed by 4 bases and 5 bases, with 17 bases remaining between them. From germline, CDR1 is SEHNR and CDR2 FQNEAQ (reference sequence). The CDR3 sequence is 15 residues long. Stated time point: baseline, week 1 (first vaccination visit). Indicated treatment: pre-vaccination baseline after standard-of-care therapy. Clones were read by immunoSEQ multiplex PCR, and TCRdb kept only the in-frame ones, dropping some. The data show some 67,000 clones, with 65% to 85% seen just once and roughly 4.4% held by the top ten.

The material sequenced was peripheral blood mononuclear cells (PBMCs), taken from a glioma patient treated with radiotherapy, temozolomide or both. This receptor was obtained from a woman under 30 with glioma. Some clones in this sample may be carry-over from other donors' samples. The chain employs TRBV7-9 and TRBJ1-2; D is perhaps TRBD1 (5 bases). CDR3 DNA: TGTGCCAGCAGCTCCAGGGACGGAGACCCATATGGCTACACCTTC. Amino acids: CASSSRDGDPYGYTF.